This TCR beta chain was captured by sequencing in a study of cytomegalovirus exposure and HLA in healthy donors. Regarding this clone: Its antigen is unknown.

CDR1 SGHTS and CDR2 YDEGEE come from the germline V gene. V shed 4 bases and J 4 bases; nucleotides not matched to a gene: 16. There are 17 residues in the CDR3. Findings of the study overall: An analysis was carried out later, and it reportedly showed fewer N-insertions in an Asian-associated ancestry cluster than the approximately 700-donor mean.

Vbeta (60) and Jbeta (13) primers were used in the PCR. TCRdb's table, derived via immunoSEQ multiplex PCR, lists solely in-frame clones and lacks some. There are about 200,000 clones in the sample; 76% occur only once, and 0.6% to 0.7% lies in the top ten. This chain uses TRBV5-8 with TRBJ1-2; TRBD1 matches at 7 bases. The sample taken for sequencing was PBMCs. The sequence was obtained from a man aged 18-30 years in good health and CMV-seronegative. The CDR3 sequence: CASSPPTGTDLSYGYTF. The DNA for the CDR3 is TGTGCCAGCAGCCCCCCCACCGGGACAGATCTTTCCTATGGCTACACCTTC. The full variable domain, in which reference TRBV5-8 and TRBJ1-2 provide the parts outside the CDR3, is EAGVTQSPTHLIKTRGQQATLRCSPISGHTSVYWYQQALGLGLQFLLWYDEGEERNRGNFPPRFSGRQFPNYSSELNVNALELEDSALYLCASSPPTGTDLSYGYTFGSGTRLTVV.